Below are 32 T cell receptor beta chains sequenced from a single sample in a study of T cell responses to AZD1222 COVID-19 vaccine. Measured with immunoSEQ multiplex PCR; TCRdb has only the in-frame clones, and not every one. The repertoire has roughly 130,000 clones, 94% of them found once; the top ten carry roughly 7.2%. The starting material was peripheral blood, obtained on day 0 of AZD1222 vaccination. The receptors derive from an adult in good health.

The chain joins TRBV28 to TRBJ1-6, with 12 nucleotides matching TRBD1. The CDR3 has 18 amino acids. Per germline, CDR1 MDHEN and CDR2 SYDVKM. The junction had 14 bases not matched to a gene; V was cut back by 7 bases and J by 7 bases. This CDR3 reads CASMTGTGGNRGNSPLHF. CDR3 nucleotides: TGTGCCAGCATGACCGGGACAGGGGGCAACCGGGGGAATTCACCCCTCCACTTT.

The chain recombines TRBV6-2 or TRBV6-3 with TRBJ1-5; 7 bases are shared with TRBD1. Trimming took 6 bases from V and 9 from J; bases not matched to a gene: 17. The CDR3 length is 16 residues. Germline values: CDR1 MNHEY, CDR2 SVGEGT. The CDR3 DNA follows: TGTGCCAGCAGCCAGCGGGATGGGACAGTCCTACGGCCCCAGCATTTT. It codes for CASSQRDGTVLRPQHF.

The chain links TRBV7-9 to TRBJ2-1, with 7 nucleotides matching TRBD2. J was trimmed by 7 bases and V by 4 bases; bases with no gene match: 7. Germline V gene lookup returns CDR1 SEHNR and CDR2 FQNEAQ (reference sequence). This CDR3 has 14 amino acids. CDR3 in DNA: TGTGCCAGCAGCTCGGGACTACAAGGGAATGAGCAGTTCTTC. Encoded protein: CASSSGLQGNEQFF.

CDR3 sequence reads: CASTSTGNYGYTF. The CDR3 DNA reads as TGTGCCAGCACGTCGACAGGGAACTATGGCTACACCTTC. This chain connects TRBV6-5 to TRBJ1-2, with 7 bases identical to TRBD1. Losses at the gene ends were 7 bases for V and 2 bases for J; bases not matched to a gene: 4. This CDR3 is built from 13 residues. CDR1 and CDR2 from the germline V gene are MNHEY and SVGAGI.

The rearrangement uses TRBV14 and TRBJ2-7; D is uncertain. The germline V and J ends were trimmed by 1 base and 3 bases, with 4 bases remaining between them. This CDR3 is 12 amino acids long. Germline CDR1 reads SGHDN; CDR2 reads FVKESK. The CDR3 region has the DNA TGTGCCAGCAGCCAAGTCGGCTACGAGCAGTACTTC. Translation: CASSQVGYEQYF.

The genes are TRBV24-1 and TRBJ2-3; 9 positions agree with TRBD1. This CDR3 is 16 amino acids long. J was trimmed by 0 bases and V by 5 bases; bases with no gene match: 5. CDR1 is KGHDR, CDR2 SFDVKD, per germline. CDR3: CATSGATGGSTDTQYF. The CDR3 DNA reads TGTGCCACCAGTGGGGCGACAGGGGGTAGCACAGATACGCAGTATTTT.

The chain couples TRBV10-3 to TRBJ1-1, with D uncertain. CDR1 and CDR2 (germline): ENHRY, SYGVKD. This CDR3 has 13 residues. V dropped 8 bases and J dropped 0 bases, with 10 bases sitting between them. The CDR3 is CAIAPFMNTEAFF. In nucleotides, the CDR3 is TGTGCCATCGCCCCTTTCATGAACACTGAAGCTTTCTTT.

The CDR3 sequence: CASSPAGHNEQFF. DNA for the CDR3: TGTGCCAGCAGCCCGGCAGGGCACAATGAGCAGTTCTTC. The chain employs TRBV6-2 or TRBV6-3 and TRBJ2-1; D possibly corresponds to TRBD1 (5 bases). Germline CDR1 and CDR2: MNHEY and SVGEGT. The CDR3 spans 13 residues. V lost 6 bases, J lost 5 bases, and 11 bases lay in between.

The rearrangement joins TRBV7-2 to TRBJ2-7; TRBD2 matches at 12 bases. The CDR3 is made up of 18 amino acids. The germline CDR1 and CDR2 sequences are SGHTA and FQGNSA. Trimming took 5 bases from V and 0 from J; bases not matched to a gene: 11. The CDR3 nucleotides are TGTGCCAGCAGCCCCAGTAGACTAGCGGGAGAACTCTCCTACGAGCAGTACTTC. It codes for CASSPSRLAGELSYEQYF.

This rearrangement joins TRBV5-1 to TRBJ2-1, with 7 bases lining up with TRBD1. The CDR3 is 15 amino acids. CDR1 is SGHRS and CDR2 is YFSETQ in the germline V gene. The V gene end was trimmed by 4 bases and the J gene end by 0 bases; junction bases not matched to a gene: 4. In nucleotides, the CDR3 is TGCGCCAGCAGCACGGACAGGAGCTCCTACAATGAGCAGTTCTTC. It translates to CASSTDRSSYNEQFF.

The gene calls are TRBV5-6 and TRBJ1-1; 8 bases match TRBD1. Germline V gene lookup returns CDR1 SGHDT and CDR2 YYEEEE. J lost 5 bases, V lost 7 bases, and 7 bases had no gene match. The CDR3 is 13 amino acids. CDR3 amino acids: CASYPRGRTEAFF. The CDR3, as DNA: TGTGCCAGCTACCCCAGGGGGCGTACTGAAGCTTTCTTT.

The chain carries TRBV7-9 and TRBJ2-2, with D perhaps matching TRBD1 or TRBD2 (6 bases each). V was shortened by 1 base and J by 10 bases, with 13 bases between the two germline ends. There are 14 residues in the CDR3. Per germline, CDR1 SEHNR and CDR2 FQNEAQ (reference sequence). DNA of the CDR3: TGTGCCAGCAGCTTAGGGGGGGCACGGGAGGAGCTGTTTTTT. Translation gives CASSLGGAREELFF.

The rearrangement joins TRBV6-5 to TRBJ2-1; the D gene is possibly TRBD2 (6 bases). Trimming pared 5 bases from V and 5 bases from J, leaving 13 bases between. Looked up from germline, CDR1 is MNHEY and CDR2 is SVGAGI. The CDR3 consists of 14 residues. The CDR3 DNA is TGTGCCAGCAGTCCCGAGGGACTCCACAATGAGCAGTTCTTC. Its protein is CASSPEGLHNEQFF.

The chain employs TRBV19 and TRBJ2-6; perhaps D is TRBD1 or TRBD2 (6 bases each). V gave up 3 bases and J gave up 3 bases, with 12 bases separating them. Germline CDR1 reads LNHDA; CDR2 reads SQIVND (reference sequence). The CDR3 consists of 16 residues. CDR3: CASSIPGALGANVLTF. The CDR3 DNA reads as TGTGCCAGTAGTATCCCGGGGGCGCTTGGGGCCAACGTCCTGACTTTC.

The chain employs TRBV2 and TRBJ2-7; no clear D. The germline gives CDR1 SNHLY, CDR2 FYNNEI. This CDR3 has 13 amino acids. V lost 1 base to trimming and J lost 3 bases, with 7 bases between them. CDR3 loop: CASSEGLDYEQYF. In DNA, the CDR3 is TGTGCCAGCAGTGAAGGGCTAGACTACGAGCAGTACTTC.

The V and J genes are TRBV25-1 and TRBJ2-1, with D perhaps TRBD1 (6 bases). The CDR3 consists of 14 residues. V gave up 5 bases and J gave up 9 bases, with 17 bases separating them. Germline CDR1 is MGHDK and CDR2 is SYGVNS. CDR3 DNA sequence: TGTGCCAGCAGTAATCCCTCTGGGGGCCGTGAGCAGTTCTTC. This gives the protein CASSNPSGGREQFF.

This chain connects TRBV4-3 to TRBJ1-2; no firm D call. Germline V gene sequence: CDR1 LGHNA, CDR2 YSLEER. The V end was cut by 4 bases, the J end by 2 bases, with 11 bases between. The length of the CDR3 is 14 residues. CDR3 sequence: CASSREGLNYGYTF. The CDR3 region has the DNA TGCGCCAGCAGCCGAGAGGGTCTAAACTATGGCTACACCTTC.

This clone was picked up a small number of times. This sample includes further DNA sequences coding for the same CDR3. The rearrangement joins TRBV6-2 or TRBV6-3 to TRBJ1-5, with 7 bases lining up with TRBD1. Trimming removed 4 bases from V and 5 bases from J; junction bases left unmatched: 2. Germline lookup yields CDR1 MNHEY and CDR2 SVGEGT. The CDR3 covers 13 residues. The CDR3 region has the DNA TGTGCCAGCAGTTGGGACAGTTATCAGCCCCAGCATTTT. Its protein product is CASSWDSYQPQHF.

The chain is built from TRBV28 and TRBJ1-1; 7 nucleotides match TRBD1. The germline gives CDR1 MDHEN, CDR2 SYDVKM. Trimming at V came to 2 bases and at J to 0 bases, leaving 9 bases not matched to a gene. The CDR3 contains 17 residues. The chain's CDR3 is CASSLGDRTLMNTEAFF. In DNA, the CDR3 is TGTGCCAGCAGTTTAGGGGACAGAACCTTGATGAACACTGAAGCTTTCTTT.

As DNA, the CDR3 is TGTGCCAGCAGTTACTCGGGCAGGGGGCTAAAAGAGACCCAGTACTTC. It is translated as CASSYSGRGLKETQYF. The chain couples TRBV6-5 to TRBJ2-5; 8 bases line up with TRBD1. CDR1 MNHEY and CDR2 SVGAGI come from the germline V gene. The CDR3 totals 16 residues. The junction had 6 bases not matched to a gene; V was cut back by 0 bases and J by 3 bases.

This chain connects TRBV4-3 to TRBJ1-1; 7 bases match TRBD1. Trimming at V came to 0 bases and at J to 4 bases, leaving 8 bases not matched to a gene. Germline loops: CDR1 LGHNA, CDR2 YSLEER. The CDR3 length is 16 residues. The CDR3 DNA follows: TGCGCCAGCAGCCAAGAGGTGACAGGGTTCGGCACTGAAGCTTTCTTT. It codes for CASSQEVTGFGTEAFF.

This clone has just a few counts. The rearrangement links TRBV7-8 to TRBJ2-5; D gene unclear. V was shortened by 2 bases and J by 4 bases, with 5 bases between the two germline ends. The CDR3 covers 12 residues. Germline V gene data show CDR1 as SGHVS and CDR2 as FQNEAQ. CDR3 nucleotides: TGTGCCAGCAGCTTAATAGGAGAGACCCAGTACTTC. It yields the protein CASSLIGETQYF.

CDR3: CASSLREGSLDTQYF. CDR3 nucleotides: TGCGCCAGCAGCTTGAGGGAGGGCTCTTTGGATACGCAGTATTTT. The rearrangement links TRBV5-1 to TRBJ2-3; TRBD2 matches 7 bases. The CDR3 length is 15 residues. Unmatched junction bases numbered 8, after V lost 1 base and J lost 6 bases. CDR1 SGHRS and CDR2 YFSETQ come from the germline V gene.

This clone was observed a handful of times. The chain employs TRBV28 and TRBJ1-2, with D uncertain. V lost 6 bases and J 4 bases, leaving 15 bases between the germline ends. The V gene's germline CDR1 is MDHEN and CDR2 SYDVKM. The CDR3 loop spans 14 amino acids. CDR3: CASSLRPSPYGYTF. The CDR3 region has the DNA TGTGCCAGCAGCCTTCGGCCCAGCCCCTATGGCTACACCTTC.

The chain links TRBV6-5 to TRBJ1-2; possibly TRBD1 for D (6 bases). This CDR3 region has 15 residues. The V end was cut by 0 bases, the J end by 7 bases, with 15 bases between. CDR1 is MNHEY and CDR2 is SVGAGI in the germline V gene. CDR3 DNA sequence: TGTGCCAGCAGTTACTCGAGGGGGGTACTGAGTGGCTACACCTTC. Its protein product is CASSYSRGVLSGYTF.

The chain combines TRBV7-9 with TRBJ1-3; TRBD1 aligns across 7 bases. Trimming at V came to 0 bases and at J to 8 bases, leaving 13 bases not matched to a gene. In germline, CDR1 is SEHNR, CDR2 FQNEAQ (reference sequence). This CDR3 is 17 amino acids long. CDR3 in DNA: TGTGCCAGCAGCTTAGCCCGAGGGGGCGGGCGGATGGACACCATATATTTT. It codes for CASSLARGGGRMDTIYF.

This clone was seen just once. The chain joins TRBV6-5 to TRBJ2-5; tentatively, D is TRBD1 or TRBD2 (5 bases each). V was cut by 6 bases and J by 2 bases, with 13 bases left in between. CDR3 length: 14 residues. CDR1 MNHEY and CDR2 SVGAGI come from the germline V gene. The CDR3, as DNA: TGTGCCAGCAGGACCGGGACGCAACAAGAGACCCAGTACTTC. Translated, it gives CASRTGTQQETQYF.

The chain joins TRBV6-5 to TRBJ1-1; D is perhaps TRBD1 (6 bases). This CDR3 comprises 13 residues. Germline V gives CDR1 MNHEY, CDR2 SVGAGI. Trimming removed 1 base from V and 7 bases from J, with 10 bases in between. Here the CDR3 reads CASSYWEQGEAFF. CDR3 coding DNA: TGTGCCAGCAGTTACTGGGAACAGGGTGAAGCTTTCTTT.

CDR3 bases: TGTGCCACCAGCAGCCTCCTGCCCGGTGGCTCCTACAATGAGCAGTTCTTC. It specifies CATSSLLPGGSYNEQFF. The chain combines TRBV15 with TRBJ2-1, with D unclear. The CDR3 spans 17 residues. Trimming cost V 3 bases and J 0 bases, with 15 bases left between them. Per germline, CDR1 LNHNV and CDR2 YYDKDF (reference sequence).

V usage is TRBV19 and J usage is TRBJ2-1; 12 bases line up with TRBD1. CDR1 LNHDA and CDR2 SQIVND come from the germline V gene (reference sequence). The trim removed 4 bases at V and 4 bases at J, leaving 5 bases unmatched. CDR3 length: 16 amino acids. The CDR3 spells CASSTGTGGPYNEQFF. Written as DNA, the CDR3 is TGTGCCAGTAGTACCGGGACAGGGGGCCCATACAATGAGCAGTTCTTC.

The chain links TRBV7-8 to TRBJ2-7; TRBD2 matches at 8 bases. Germline-derived CDR1 and CDR2 are SGHVS and FQNEAQ. This CDR3 contains 15 residues. J was trimmed by 10 bases and V by 4 bases; bases with no gene match: 15. CDR3 sequence reads: CASSSGSSSGSKQYF. CDR3 sequence (DNA): TGTGCCAGCAGCTCGGGGTCATCGAGCGGGAGTAAACAGTACTTC.

The chain recombines TRBV5-8 with TRBJ2-1; D possibly uses TRBD1 or TRBD2 (5 bases each). Germline V CDR1 and CDR2: SGHTS, YDEGEE. The CDR3 has 16 residues. V lost 4 bases to trimming and J lost 0 bases, with 14 bases between them. DNA of the CDR3: TGTGCCAGCAGCCGTTGGGGGAGAGTCTCCTACAATGAGCAGTTCTTC. Translated: CASSRWGRVSYNEQFF.